A single sample gave rise to the 22 T cell receptor beta chains below, sequenced in a study of blood T cells in healthy people across ages. It was with a sample-barcoded 5' primer and a J-beta primer mix that a second PCR of roughly 7 to 12 cycles was run. TCRdb reanalysed the 5' RACE reads using MiXCR and keeps one entry per CDR3 protein. The sample consists of hundreds of thousands of distinct CDR3 sequences, 20% to 30% of them appearing once. In addition, the sample was reused for a study of T cells of mothers and their children.

The sample comprised blood. Receptors originate from a boy younger than 18 in good health.

This clonotype turned up a few times. The junction and the germline gene differ at one end; a read error may be behind it. This rearrangement joins TRBV15 to TRBJ2-1; D uncertain. The J call is uncertain, as TRBJ2-7 better fits the DNA end. Germline V lookup: CDR1 LNHNV, CDR2 YYDKDF (reference sequence). This CDR3 contains 14 residues. CDR3 sequence: CAASRDRTANEQYF. As DNA, the CDR3 is TGTGCCGCCAGCAGAGACCGCACAGCCAACGAGCAGTACTTC.

This sequence joins TRBV20-1 and TRBJ1-2, with a tentative D call TRBD1 (5 bases). The germline gives CDR1 DFQATT, CDR2 SNEGSKA (reference sequence). The CDR3 is 15 residues long. With 0 bases removed from V and 3 bases from J, the gap between germline ends came to 14 bases. This CDR3 reads CSAREPGGTYYGYTF. The CDR3 bases are TGCAGTGCTAGAGAGCCGGGGGGTACTTACTATGGCTACACCTTC.

This clonotype turned up a few times. The chain couples TRBV4-1 to TRBJ1-2; D not resolved. The CDR3 is made up of 16 amino acids. Germline V lookup: CDR1 MGHRA, CDR2 YSYEKL. The V end was cut by 0 bases, the J end by 4 bases, with 15 bases between. This chain's CDR3 is CASSQEERGLGYGYTF. Written as DNA, the CDR3 is TGCGCCAGCAGCCAAGAAGAACGTGGCCTGGGCTATGGCTACACCTTC.

This clonotype was seen more than once but under ten times. The V and J genes are TRBV4-1 and TRBJ1-3; perhaps TRBD1 as D (6 bases). With 0 bases removed from V and 0 bases from J, the gap between germline ends came to 12 bases. Germline CDR1 reads MGHRA; CDR2 reads YSYEKL. The length of the CDR3 is 17 residues. CDR3 sequence: CASSQEWTAVSGNTIYF. The CDR3 bases are TGCGCCAGCAGCCAAGAATGGACAGCGGTCTCTGGAAACACCATATATTTT.

This sequence joins TRBV28 and TRBJ1-3; 7 nucleotides agree with TRBD1. The CDR3 is 16 residues long. CDR1 is MDHEN and CDR2 is SYDVKM in the germline V gene. Unmatched junction bases numbered 6, after V lost 4 bases and J lost 0 bases. The chain's CDR3 is CASSWGQSSSGNTIYF. CDR3 coding DNA: TGTGCCAGCAGTTGGGGACAGTCCAGCTCTGGAAACACCATATATTTT.

The CDR3, as DNA: TGTGCCAGCAGCCCCGAGAGGCAGGCCTACGAGCAGTACTTC. This encodes CASSPERQAYEQYF. The rearrangement uses TRBV13 and TRBJ2-7, with D unclear. There are 14 residues in the CDR3. Between the trimmed V and J ends, which lost 5 bases and 2 bases, there was a span of 13 bases. CDR1 is PRHDT and CDR2 is FYEKMQ in the germline V gene (reference sequence).

The chain joins TRBV20-1 to TRBJ2-4; perhaps TRBD2 as D (5 bases). Germline V gene lookup returns CDR1 DFQATT and CDR2 SNEGSKA (reference sequence). CDR3 length equals 14 residues. Between the trimmed V and J ends, which lost 2 bases and 0 bases, there was a span of 8 bases. The CDR3 sequence is CSARPGLAKNIQYF. The CDR3 coding sequence is TGCAGTGCTAGACCGGGGTTAGCCAAAAACATTCAGTACTTC.

This clonotype was recorded at least ten times. The J gene is TRBJ2-3, the V gene TRBV14; TRBD2 aligns across 8 bases. V trimming: 3 bases; J trimming: 6 bases; junction bases outside the gene matches: 5. This CDR3 contains 14 residues. Germline V gene lookup returns CDR1 SGHDN and CDR2 FVKESK. The CDR3 coding sequence is TGTGCCAGCAGCCAGAGGCGGGGGGTGGATACGCAGTATTTT. Translation: CASSQRRGVDTQYF.

This clonotype has only a few counts. V gene TRBV5-5 combines with J gene TRBJ2-4; 7 bases agree with TRBD1. V dropped 4 bases and J dropped 1; count of bases not matched to a gene: 11. This CDR3 has 17 residues. From germline, CDR1 is SGHKS and CDR2 YYEKEE (reference sequence). The CDR3 DNA sequence: TGTGCCAGCAGCCGAAACCGACAGGGAATGGCCAAAAACATTCAGTACTTC. Amino acid sequence: CASSRNRQGMAKNIQYF.

The V and J genes are TRBV5-1 and TRBJ2-7; TRBD1 matches at 8 bases. The J segment lost 6 bases and the V segment lost 0 bases, leaving 5 bases of the junction unmatched. The germline gives CDR1 SGHRS, CDR2 YFSETQ. This CDR3 region has 14 residues. Here the CDR3 DNA reads TGCGCCAGCAGCTTGGGGCCAGGGGGCTCCGAGCAGTACTTC. Protein sequence: CASSLGPGGSEQYF.

The V call is TRBV7-6, the J call TRBJ1-1; TRBD1 might be the D (5 bases). Germline CDR1 is SGHVS and CDR2 is FNYEAQ. Trimming pared 5 bases from V and 4 bases from J, leaving 8 bases between. The CDR3 contains 12 residues. CDR3 DNA sequence: TGTGCCAGCAGCGGAACAGGCACTGAAGCTTTCTTT. It encodes CASSGTGTEAFF.

The chain couples TRBV6-6 to TRBJ2-7, with 10 nucleotides matching TRBD2. The CDR3 sequence is 12 residues long. J gave up 7 bases and V 7 bases, and 4 bases lay outside the gene matches. Germline-derived CDR1 and CDR2 are MNHNY and SVGAGI (reference sequence). For the CDR3, the DNA is TGTGCCAGCAAGCTAGCGGGGGCTGAGCAGTACTTC. It codes for CASKLAGAEQYF.

The J gene is TRBJ2-2, the V gene TRBV28, with a tentative D call TRBD1 (6 bases). Germline loops: CDR1 MDHEN, CDR2 SYDVKM. This CDR3 contains 13 residues. Trimming shortened V by 4 bases and J by 7 bases, and 10 bases separated the two germline ends. This CDR3 is CASSSGDGGELFF. The CDR3 region has the DNA TGTGCCAGCAGTTCAGGGGATGGCGGGGAGCTGTTTTTT.

The V gene is TRBV5-1, the J gene TRBJ2-5, with D perhaps assigned TRBD1 or TRBD2 (5 bases each). The end of the DNA aligns better with TRBJ2-7, so the J call may be wrong. Germline V lookup: CDR1 SGHRS, CDR2 YFSETQ. The CDR3 is made up of 16 amino acids. Here the CDR3 DNA reads TGCGCCAGCAGCTTGGTAACCGGGACCGTAGCCTACGAGCAGTACTTC. The encoded protein is CASSLVTGTVAYEQYF.

The chain recombines TRBV24-1 with TRBJ1-1; 10 bases are shared with TRBD1. Unmatched junction bases numbered 5, after V lost 4 bases and J lost 10 bases. The CDR3 is 13 amino acids. Germline CDR1 is KGHDR and CDR2 is SFDVKD. CDR3 in DNA: TGTGCCACCAGTGACGGGGACAGGGGTTCAGCTTTCTTT. As protein: CATSDGDRGSAFF.

This clonotype was found a few times. CDR3 nucleotide sequence: TGTGCCAGCAGCTTAGTGGTGGGGATAAACATTCAGTACTTC. Translation gives CASSLVVGINIQYF. The V call is TRBV11-2, the J call TRBJ2-4, with D unclear. Trimming left V 1 base short and J 6 bases short, with 10 bases between. Germline V CDR1 and CDR2: SGHAT, FQNNGV. The CDR3 length is 14 residues.

The chain employs TRBV5-1 and TRBJ2-7, with D possibly TRBD1 on 6 matching bases. This CDR3 has 15 residues. Trimming removed 0 bases from V and 6 bases from J, with 16 bases in between. Per the germline V gene, CDR1 is SGHRS and CDR2 is YFSETQ. In DNA form, the CDR3 reads TGCGCCAGCAGCTTGGCAGGGGACGGCACCTCCGAGCAGTACTTC. Translating gives CASSLAGDGTSEQYF. The full variable domain, rest sourced from reference TRBV5-1 and TRBJ2-7, is KAGVTQTPRYLIKTRGQQVTLSCSPISGHRSVSWYQQTPGQGLQFLFEYFSETQRNKGNFPGRFSGRQFSNSRSEMNVSTLELGDSALYLCASSLAGDGTSEQYFGPGTRLTVT.

This clonotype was found many times. The chain has TRBV12-3 or TRBV12-4 and TRBJ2-5; D ambiguous. V was clipped by 3 bases and J by 2 bases, with 7 bases between them. The CDR3 sequence is 13 residues long. CDR3 amino acids: CASSFRQQETQYF. The DNA for the CDR3 is TGTGCCAGCAGTTTCAGGCAGCAAGAGACCCAGTACTTC.

The V and J genes are TRBV3-1 and TRBJ2-3; maybe TRBD2 (5 bases). The V gene lost 4 bases and the J gene lost 6 bases, with 14 bases spanning the gap. Germline values: CDR1 LGHDT, CDR2 YNNKEL (reference sequence). The CDR3 is 14 amino acids. The CDR3: CASSPDSRGDTQYF. In DNA form, the CDR3 reads TGTGCCAGCAGCCCGGACTCGCGTGGGGATACGCAGTATTTT.

V usage is TRBV6-5 and J usage is TRBJ2-7, with 8 bases fitting TRBD1. The CDR3 runs to 16 residues. CDR1 is MNHEY, CDR2 SVGAGI, per germline. V was clipped by 3 bases and J by 5 bases; unmatched bases: 12. The CDR3 DNA follows: TGTGCCAGCAGTTATTCCGGGGCAGGGGGCTTTAACGAGCAGTACTTC. Residues: CASSYSGAGGFNEQYF.

This chain's CDR3 is CASSLWGDTGELFF. The CDR3 nucleotides read TGTGCCAGCAGTTTGTGGGGGGACACCGGGGAGCTGTTTTTT. The chain recombines TRBV28 with TRBJ2-2, with a weak D call TRBD2 (6 bases). The CDR3 totals 14 residues. Germline CDR1 and CDR2: MDHEN and SYDVKM. V lost 3 bases to trimming and J lost 3 bases, with 8 bases between them.

This chain uses TRBV14 with TRBJ2-7; maybe TRBD1 (5 bases). Per the germline V gene, CDR1 is SGHDN and CDR2 is FVKESK. The length of the CDR3 is 17 residues. The V end lost 3 bases, the J end lost 6 bases, and 24 bases lay between the germline ends. The CDR3 loop is CASSQSETGDGFGEQYF. CDR3 DNA sequence: TGTGCCAGCAGCCAGAGTGAAACAGGCGATGGGTTCGGCGAGCAGTACTTC.